The TCR beta chain described here comes from a study of T cell responses to AZD1222 COVID-19 vaccine. Study results and limitations: All repertoire sampling was performed exclusively after the peak T cell response. Targeting of unmutated variant regions was reportedly seen in nearly half of spike-specific TCRs.

Trimming removed 0 bases from V and 1 base from J; junction bases left unmatched: 3. Germline CDR1 and CDR2: MNHEY and SVGAGI. The CDR3 length is 16 residues. About this clone: Antigen specificity is unknown.

Profiling relied on immunoSEQ multiplex PCR, and the TCRdb table lists in-frame clones only, not all of them. The data contain approximately 110,000 clones, around 90% of them singletons. The sequence was collected from an adult in good health. The chain uses TRBV6-5 and TRBJ1-5; TRBD1 matches at 7 bases. Sequencing was performed on peripheral blood, taken on day 0 of AZD1222 vaccination. CDR3 in DNA: TGTGCCAGCAGTTACTCGTCAGGGGGGAGCAATCAGCCCCAGCATTTT. It encodes CASSYSSGGSNQPQHF.